The rows below give T cell receptor beta chains drawn from one sample of a study of naive and memory T cell subsets. TCRdb called the UMI-ligation and nested PCR reads again in MiXCR, with one record for every CDR3 protein. The table includes approximately 100,000 distinct CDR3 sequences, approximately 14% detected once. The sequencing sample was made of naive CD8+ T cells from blood. These receptors were obtained from a human donor in good health. Both conserved end residues are part of each CDR3. The D gene is left open where the match is weak. Size tells how often a clone was seen (once, few, many) or the class of an expanded clone, and some rows leave it out.

DNA: TGCAGCGTTGAAGAGCGGAGCTCCTACAATGAGCAGTTCTTC; CDR3: CSVEERSSYNEQFF; size: .; D: .; J: TRBJ2-1; V: TRBV29-1
DNA: TGTGCCAGCAGCTCGGGGACTAGCGGGGGGCCGTGGGAGCAGTACTTC; CDR3: CASSSGTSGGPWEQYF; size: .; D: TRBD2; J: TRBJ2-7; V: TRBV7-9
DNA: TGTGCCAGCAGCCAAGGGCAAGCGGGAGTCTTTCTTACGCAGTATTTT; CDR3: CASSQGQAGVFLTQYF; size: few; D: TRBD2; J: TRBJ2-3; V: TRBV3-1
DNA: TGTGCCAGCAGTTACCCACGGGGGGGCGGAAAGACCCAGTACTTC; CDR3: CASSYPRGGGKTQYF; size: .; D: TRBD2; J: TRBJ2-5; V: TRBV6-2/TRBV6-3
DNA: TGCAGCGCCCAGGACAGGGAATACGAGCAGTACTTC; CDR3: CSAQDREYEQYF; size: few; D: TRBD1; J: TRBJ2-7; V: TRBV29-1
DNA: TGTGCCAGCAGCGCCGGGACAACCCCCTACGGCCAGCCCCAGCATTTT; CDR3: CASSAGTTPYGQPQHF; size: .; D: .; J: TRBJ1-5; V: TRBV5-6
DNA: TGCAGCGTTGACCCCCTCAGGGGTAGGTCCTACAATGAGCAGTTCTTC; CDR3: CSVDPLRGRSYNEQFF; size: .; D: .; J: TRBJ2-1; V: TRBV29-1
DNA: TGTGCCATCAGTGAGTTTGTCACCGGGGAGCTGTTTTTT; CDR3: CAISEFVTGELFF; size: .; D: .; J: TRBJ2-2; V: TRBV10-3
DNA: TGCAGCGTCTATACAGGGTATTTTGACAATGAGCAGTTCTTC; CDR3: CSVYTGYFDNEQFF; size: few; D: .; J: TRBJ2-1; V: TRBV29-1
DNA: TGTGCCTGGGGGGGGAGTATGCCTGAAGCTTTCTTT; CDR3: CAWGGSMPEAFF; size: .; D: .; J: TRBJ1-1; V: TRBV30
DNA: TGTGCCAGCAGCCCCGGGACAGGGGGGAATGAGCAGTTCTTC; CDR3: CASSPGTGGNEQFF; size: many; D: TRBD1; J: TRBJ2-1; V: TRBV7-2
DNA: TGTGCCAGCAGTTACTCGGGTCCCCAGGGGGCAAATGAGCAGTTCTTC; CDR3: CASSYSGPQGANEQFF; size: many; D: TRBD1; J: TRBJ2-1; V: TRBV6-5
DNA: TGTGCCAGCAGTTACCAGGGGAATAGTAATGAAAAACTGTTTTTT; CDR3: CASSYQGNSNEKLFF; size: .; D: .; J: TRBJ1-4; V: TRBV5-5
DNA: TGTGCCAGCAGCTGGGGACCCACGGCAGCTTTCTTT; CDR3: CASSWGPTAAFF; size: few; D: .; J: TRBJ1-1; V: TRBV5-6
DNA: TGTGCCAGCAGTGTACTGGTGAACACCGGGGAGCTGTTTTTT; CDR3: CASSVLVNTGELFF; size: .; D: .; J: TRBJ2-2; V: TRBV6-5
DNA: TGTGCCAGCAGCTTGTGGGCTGAAGAGACCCAGTACTTC; CDR3: CASSLWAEETQYF; size: few; D: .; J: TRBJ2-5; V: TRBV5-4
DNA: TGTGCCAGCAGACCGGGACTAGCGGCTCACTACGAGCAGTACTTC; CDR3: CASRPGLAAHYEQYF; size: .; D: TRBD2; J: TRBJ2-7; V: TRBV12-3/TRBV12-4
DNA: TGCAGCGTTGCCGGGGCAGCCAAAAACATTCAGTACTTC; CDR3: CSVAGAAKNIQYF; size: many; D: .; J: TRBJ2-4; V: TRBV29-1
DNA: TGTGCCAGCAGTGGCTCCTTCGGGACAACCCGGGAGACCCAGTACTTC; CDR3: CASSGSFGTTRETQYF; size: few; D: .; J: TRBJ2-5; V: TRBV27
DNA: TGTGCCAGCAGCTTCGGCTCCTATAATTCACCCCTCCACTTT; CDR3: CASSFGSYNSPLHF; size: many; D: .; J: TRBJ1-6; V: TRBV7-3
DNA: TGTGCCAGCAGCCCACTTAAGGGGGAATACAATGAGCAGTTCTTC; CDR3: CASSPLKGEYNEQFF; size: many; D: .; J: TRBJ2-1; V: TRBV11-3
DNA: TGTGCCAGCAGTTGGGGGGGTTTGAACACTGAAGCTTTCTTT; CDR3: CASSWGGLNTEAFF; size: .; D: .; J: TRBJ1-1; V: TRBV12-3/TRBV12-4
DNA: TGCAGCGTTGAGAGGGGACTGAACACTGAAGCTTTCTTT; CDR3: CSVERGLNTEAFF; size: many; D: .; J: TRBJ1-1; V: TRBV29-1
DNA: TGTGCCAGCCGTTCATCCAGCTACACCTTC; CDR3: CASRSSSYTF; size: few; D: .; J: TRBJ1-2; V: TRBV12-3/TRBV12-4
DNA: TGTGCCAGCAGCTTATGGGGGGCCACTAATGAAAAACTGTTTTTT; CDR3: CASSLWGATNEKLFF; size: .; D: .; J: TRBJ1-4; V: TRBV5-4
DNA: TGCGCCAGCGGGGCCTTAGGACAGGGGGCCACTGAAGCTTTCTTT; CDR3: CASGALGQGATEAFF; size: .; D: TRBD1; J: TRBJ1-1; V: TRBV5-1